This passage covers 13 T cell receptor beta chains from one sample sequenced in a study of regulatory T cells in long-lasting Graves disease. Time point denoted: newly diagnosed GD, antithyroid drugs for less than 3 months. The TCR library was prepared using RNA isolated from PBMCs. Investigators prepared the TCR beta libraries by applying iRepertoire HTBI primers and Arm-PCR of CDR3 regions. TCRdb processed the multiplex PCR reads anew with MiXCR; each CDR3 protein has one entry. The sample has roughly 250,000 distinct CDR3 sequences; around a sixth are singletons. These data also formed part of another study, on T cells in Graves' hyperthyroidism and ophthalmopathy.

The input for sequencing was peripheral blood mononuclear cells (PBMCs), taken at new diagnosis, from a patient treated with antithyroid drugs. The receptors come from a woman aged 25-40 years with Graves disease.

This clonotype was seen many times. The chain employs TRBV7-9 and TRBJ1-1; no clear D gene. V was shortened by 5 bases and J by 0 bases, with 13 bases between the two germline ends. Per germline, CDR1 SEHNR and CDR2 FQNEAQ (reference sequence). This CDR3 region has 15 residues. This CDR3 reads CASSPWMPLNTEAFF. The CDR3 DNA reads TGTGCCAGCAGCCCATGGATGCCCCTGAACACTGAAGCTTTCTTT.

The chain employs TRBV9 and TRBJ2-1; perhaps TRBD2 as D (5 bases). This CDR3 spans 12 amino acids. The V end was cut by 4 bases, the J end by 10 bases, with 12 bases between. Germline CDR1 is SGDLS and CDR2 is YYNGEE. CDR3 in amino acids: CASSPPGREQFF. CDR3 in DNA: TGTGCCAGCAGCCCCCCGGGAAGGGAGCAGTTCTTC.

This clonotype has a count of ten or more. The CDR3 sequence is CASSHDKLDSPLHF. In DNA, the CDR3 is TGTGCCAGCAGTCATGACAAGTTAGATTCACCCCTCCACTTT. This chain links TRBV12-3 or TRBV12-4 with TRBJ1-6; D remains unclear. Trimming cost V 5 bases and J 8 bases, with 13 bases left between them. The CDR3 contains 14 residues.

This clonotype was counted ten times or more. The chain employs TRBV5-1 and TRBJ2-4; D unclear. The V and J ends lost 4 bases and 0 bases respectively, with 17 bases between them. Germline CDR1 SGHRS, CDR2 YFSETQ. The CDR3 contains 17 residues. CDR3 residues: CASSPGPPDLAKNIQYF. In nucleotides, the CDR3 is TGCGCCAGCAGCCCAGGACCGCCCGACTTAGCCAAAAACATTCAGTACTTC.

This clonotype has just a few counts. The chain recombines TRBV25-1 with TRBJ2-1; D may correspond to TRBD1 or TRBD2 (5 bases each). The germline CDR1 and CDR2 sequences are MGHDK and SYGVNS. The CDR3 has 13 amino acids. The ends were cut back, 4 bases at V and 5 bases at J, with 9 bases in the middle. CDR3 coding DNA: TGTGCCAGCAGTGGGGACGGAAACAATGAGCAGTTCTTC. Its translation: CASSGDGNNEQFF.

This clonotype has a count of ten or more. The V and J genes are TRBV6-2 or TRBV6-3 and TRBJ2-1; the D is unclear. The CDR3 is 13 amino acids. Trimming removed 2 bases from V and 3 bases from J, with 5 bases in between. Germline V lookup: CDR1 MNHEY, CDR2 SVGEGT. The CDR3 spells CASSYSLYNEQFF. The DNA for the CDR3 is TGTGCCAGCAGTTACAGCCTCTACAATGAGCAGTTCTTC.

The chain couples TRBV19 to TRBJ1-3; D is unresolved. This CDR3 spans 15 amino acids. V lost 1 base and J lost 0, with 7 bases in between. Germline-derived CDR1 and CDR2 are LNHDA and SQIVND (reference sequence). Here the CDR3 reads CASSIGSSSGNTIYF. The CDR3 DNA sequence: TGTGCCAGTAGTATAGGGTCAAGCTCTGGAAACACCATATATTTT.

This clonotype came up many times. CDR3 bases: TGTGCCAGCAGCGTCAGAGGTTACACCGGGGAGCTGTTTTTT. Amino acid sequence: CASSVRGYTGELFF. The chain carries TRBV9 and TRBJ2-2; D not certain. The V and J ends lost 2 bases and 3 bases respectively, with 8 bases between them. Germline V gene sequence: CDR1 SGDLS, CDR2 YYNGEE. The CDR3 runs 14 residues. Based on the CDR3 plus reference TRBV9 and TRBJ2-2, the full variable domain is DSGVTQTPKHLITATGQRVTLRCSPRSGDLSVYWYQQSLDQGLQFLIQYYNGEERAKGNILERFSAQQFPDLHSELNLSSLELGDSALYFCASSVRGYTGELFFGEGSRLTVL.

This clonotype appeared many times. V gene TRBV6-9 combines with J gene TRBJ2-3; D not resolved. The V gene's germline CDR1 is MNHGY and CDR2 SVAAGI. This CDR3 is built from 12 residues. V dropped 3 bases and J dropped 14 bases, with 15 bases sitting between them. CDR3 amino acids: CASSYTREVSYF. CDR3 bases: TGTGCCAGCAGTTACACAAGGGAAGTTTCGTATTTT.

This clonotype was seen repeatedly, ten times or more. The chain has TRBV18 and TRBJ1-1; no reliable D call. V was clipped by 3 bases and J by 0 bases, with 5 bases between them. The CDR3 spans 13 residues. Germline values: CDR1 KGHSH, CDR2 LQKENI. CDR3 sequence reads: CASSPMVNTEAFF. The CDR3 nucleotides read TGTGCCAGCTCACCTATGGTGAACACTGAAGCTTTCTTT.

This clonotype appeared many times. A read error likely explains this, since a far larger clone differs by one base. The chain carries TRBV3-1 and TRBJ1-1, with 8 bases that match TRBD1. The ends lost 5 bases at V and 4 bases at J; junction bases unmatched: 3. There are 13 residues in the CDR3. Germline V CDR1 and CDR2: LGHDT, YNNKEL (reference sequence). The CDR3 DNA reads TGTGCCAGCAGCTTCACAGGGGGCACTGAAGCTTTCTTT. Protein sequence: CASSFTGGTEAFF.

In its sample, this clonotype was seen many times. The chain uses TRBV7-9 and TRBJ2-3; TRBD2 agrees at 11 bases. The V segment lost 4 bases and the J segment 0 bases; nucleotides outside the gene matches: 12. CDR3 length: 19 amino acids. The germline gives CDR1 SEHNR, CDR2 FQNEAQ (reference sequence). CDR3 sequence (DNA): TGTGCCAGCAGCTCTCTTCATAGCGGGGGGGTTGAGAGCACAGATACGCAGTATTTT. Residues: CASSSLHSGGVESTDTQYF.

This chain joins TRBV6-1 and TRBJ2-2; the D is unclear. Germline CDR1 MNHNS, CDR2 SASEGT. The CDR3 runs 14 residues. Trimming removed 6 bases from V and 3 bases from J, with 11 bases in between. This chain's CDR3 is CASRHTKYTGELFF. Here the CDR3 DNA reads TGTGCCAGCAGACATACTAAGTACACCGGGGAGCTGTTTTTT.